This T cell receptor (beta chain) comes out of a study of T cell responses to AZD1222 COVID-19 vaccine. Notes on the study in general: Nearly half of spike-specific TCRs reportedly go after variant regions that carry no mutations.

About this clone: The antigen is unknown.

Produced via immunoSEQ multiplex PCR; TCRdb's table is partial and in-frame only. Of some 18,000 clones listed, roughly 76% were seen once; the top ten hold around 20%. The sequences come from peripheral blood, collected 28 days after the second AZD1222 dose. The origin of this receptor is an adult who received the AZD1222 COVID-19 vaccine.

The CDR3 coding sequence is TGTGCCAGCAGCCCCCTTAGCGGGAACGAGCAGTTCTTC. This gives the protein CASSPLSGNEQFF. V usage is TRBV3-1 (or the pseudogene TRBV3-2) and J usage is TRBJ2-1; 8 nucleotides line up with TRBD2. Germline V gene lookup returns CDR1 LGHDT and CDR2 YNNKEL (reference sequence). The CDR3 covers 13 residues. V shed 4 bases, J shed 10 bases, and the junction held 6 bases outside the gene matches.